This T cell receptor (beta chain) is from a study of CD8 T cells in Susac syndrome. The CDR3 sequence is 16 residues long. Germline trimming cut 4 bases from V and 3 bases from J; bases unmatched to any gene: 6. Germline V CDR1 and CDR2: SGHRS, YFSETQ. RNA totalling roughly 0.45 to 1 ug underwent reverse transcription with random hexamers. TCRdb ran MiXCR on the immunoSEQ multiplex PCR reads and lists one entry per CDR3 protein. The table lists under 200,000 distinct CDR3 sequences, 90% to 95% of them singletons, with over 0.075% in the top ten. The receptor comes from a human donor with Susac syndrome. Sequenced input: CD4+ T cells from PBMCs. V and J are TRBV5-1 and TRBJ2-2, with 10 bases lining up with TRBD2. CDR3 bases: TGCGCCAGCAGCCATGCTAGCGGGAGTTACACCGGGGAGCTGTTTTTT. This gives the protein CASSHASGSYTGELFF.